Below, one T cell receptor (beta chain) is given with its context. Its antigen is still unknown. Per the germline V gene, CDR1 is SGHTA and CDR2 is FQGTGA. The CDR3 spans 12 residues. With 4 bases removed from V and 7 bases from J, the gap between germline ends came to 7 bases. These data are taken from a study of shared clonotypes between healthy human individuals. Here immunoSEQ multiplex PCR was the method, and the copy in TCRdb shows in-frame clones only, minus some. In the table there are roughly 2.2 million clones, 90% to 95% of which are singletons. The study's findings and limits: A generally larger estimated richness was seen in naive subsets than in memory subsets.

Sequencing was performed on naive CD4+ T cells from PBMCs. Regarding subset: CD45RA+ positively selected. This chain joins TRBV7-3 and TRBJ2-2; D unclear. This TCR derives from a man aged 18 to 35 in good health. Some clones in this sample may be carry-over from other donors' samples. The CDR3 loop reads CASSSKSGELFF. The CDR3 DNA is TGTGCCAGCAGCTCGAAAAGCGGGGAGCTGTTTTTT. The complete variable domain, with remaining parts taken from reference TRBV7-3 and TRBJ2-2, reads GAGVSQTPSNKVTEKGKYVELRCDPISGHTALYWYRQSLGQGPEFLIYFQGTGAADDSGLPNDRFFAVRPEGSVSTLKIQRTERGDSAVYLCASSSKSGELFFGEGSRLTVL.